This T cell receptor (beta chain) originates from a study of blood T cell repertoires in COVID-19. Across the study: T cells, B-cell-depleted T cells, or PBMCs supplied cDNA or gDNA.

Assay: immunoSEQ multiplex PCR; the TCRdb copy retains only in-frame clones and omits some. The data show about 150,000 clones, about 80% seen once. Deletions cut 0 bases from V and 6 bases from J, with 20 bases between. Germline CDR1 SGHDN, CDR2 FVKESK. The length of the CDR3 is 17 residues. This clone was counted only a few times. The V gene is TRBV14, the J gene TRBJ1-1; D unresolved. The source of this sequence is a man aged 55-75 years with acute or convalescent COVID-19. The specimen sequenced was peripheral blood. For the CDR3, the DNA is TGTGCCAGCAGCCAAGATTGGCCAGTAGCAAGTAGAGCTGAAGCTTTCTTT. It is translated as CASSQDWPVASRAEAFF.